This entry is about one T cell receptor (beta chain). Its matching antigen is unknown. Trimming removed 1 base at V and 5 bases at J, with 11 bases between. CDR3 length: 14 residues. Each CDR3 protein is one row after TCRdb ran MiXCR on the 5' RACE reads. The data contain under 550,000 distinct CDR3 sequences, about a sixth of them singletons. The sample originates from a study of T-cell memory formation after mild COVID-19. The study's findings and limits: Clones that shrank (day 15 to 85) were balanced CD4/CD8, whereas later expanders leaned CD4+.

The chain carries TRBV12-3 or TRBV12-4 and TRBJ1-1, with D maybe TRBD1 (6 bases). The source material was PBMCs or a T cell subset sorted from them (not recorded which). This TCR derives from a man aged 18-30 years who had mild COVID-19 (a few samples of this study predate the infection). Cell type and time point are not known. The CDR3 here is CASSLVGGRTEAFF. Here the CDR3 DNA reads TGTGCCAGCAGTTTAGTTGGGGGCCGGACTGAAGCTTTCTTT.